Included here is one T cell receptor beta chain sequence, with context. This sample was taken from a study of blood T cell repertoires in COVID-19. About the research overall: Acute and convalescent COVID-19 specimens originated in the United States, Italy and Spain. In each case, the material was cDNA or gDNA derived from T cells, B-cell-depleted T cells, or PBMCs.

The CDR3 runs 13 residues. V was shortened by 3 bases and J by 6 bases, with 12 bases between the two germline ends. Germline V gene data show CDR1 as MNHNS and CDR2 as SASEGT. Authors' processing steps: Quantification of nucleated cells was approximated via reference gene primer amplification. Data came from immunoSEQ multiplex PCR; TCRdb stores just in-frame clones and leaves some out. V and J calls and clone size are given by that table; D and trimming were obtained from the DNA. The data hold tens of thousands of clones, with roughly 80% observed a single time. The specimen sequenced was peripheral blood. The V call is TRBV6-1, the J call TRBJ2-7, with D tentatively TRBD2 (6 bases). The TCR originated in a human donor in a cohort sampled during active COVID-19. The CDR3 reads CASSEGLAGEQYF. The DNA of the CDR3 is TGTGCCAGCAGTGAGGGACTGGCGGGCGAGCAGTACTTC.